The 22 T cell receptor beta chains in this list originate from one sample, sequenced in a study of T cell responses to AZD1222 COVID-19 vaccine. This table comes from immunoSEQ multiplex PCR, and its TCRdb copy is limited to in-frame clones, with some not included. The sample lists over 150,000 clones; approximately 88% were seen once. Here the sequenced sample was peripheral blood, taken 28 days after the second AZD1222 dose. The receptors derive from an adult who received the AZD1222 COVID-19 vaccine.

In the case of this clone: Other DNA sequences in the same sample also yield this CDR3. V usage is TRBV6-2 or TRBV6-3 and J usage is TRBJ2-2, with unresolved D. This CDR3 has 11 residues. The germline V and J ends were trimmed by 4 bases and 5 bases, with 2 bases remaining between them. Germline V gene lookup returns CDR1 MNHEY and CDR2 SVGEGT. CDR3 nucleotides: TGTGCCAGCAGTTTGACCGGGGAGCTGTTTTTT. It yields the protein CASSLTGELFF.

As concerns this clone: In the same sample, other DNA sequences code for this CDR3. The chain joins TRBV5-1 to TRBJ1-5, with a tentative D call TRBD1 (5 bases). Trimming took 0 bases from V and 3 from J, leaving 7 bases between them. The CDR3 covers 14 residues. Germline V lookup: CDR1 SGHRS, CDR2 YFSETQ. The CDR3: CASSLGGVNQPQHF. The CDR3 nucleotides are TGCGCCAGCAGCTTGGGGGGGGTCAATCAGCCCCAGCATTTT.

V usage is TRBV10-3 and J usage is TRBJ2-7; D gene ambiguous. V was clipped by 4 bases and J by 0 bases, with 13 bases between them. Germline V lookup: CDR1 ENHRY, CDR2 SYGVKD. The CDR3 sequence is 15 residues long. Written as DNA, the CDR3 is TGTGCCATCAGTGGTCTGGGCCAGAGCTCCTACGAGCAGTACTTC. Translation: CAISGLGQSSYEQYF.

A word on this clone: Other DNA sequences from this sample encode an identical CDR3 as well. The V call is TRBV5-1, the J call TRBJ2-2; 14 bases are a match to TRBD2. Germline loops: CDR1 SGHRS, CDR2 YFSETQ. The CDR3 spans 18 residues. V lost 4 bases, J lost 0 bases, and 5 bases stayed unmatched. The CDR3 loop reads CASSRGTSGGPNTGELFF. The CDR3 nucleotides are TGCGCCAGCAGCAGAGGGACTAGCGGGGGCCCGAACACCGGGGAGCTGTTTTTT.

The chain recombines TRBV27 with TRBJ1-4; 10 bases are shared with TRBD1. V shed 9 bases, J shed 8 bases, and the junction held 3 bases outside the gene matches. The CDR3 runs to 12 residues. Germline V gene lookup returns CDR1 MNHEY and CDR2 SMNVEV (reference sequence). The CDR3 is CARTGGLEKLFF. Here the CDR3 DNA reads TGTGCCAGGACAGGGGGCCTCGAAAAACTGTTTTTT.

The V call is TRBV9, the J call TRBJ2-5; the match to TRBD1 covers 7 bases. Germline values: CDR1 SGDLS, CDR2 YYNGEE. This CDR3 comprises 16 residues. The V segment lost 0 bases and the J segment 4 bases; nucleotides outside the gene matches: 9. CDR3 sequence: CASSVAPTGSRETQYF. CDR3 nucleotides: TGTGCCAGCAGCGTAGCCCCGACAGGGTCTAGAGAGACCCAGTACTTC.

This clone came up a few times. The rearrangement joins TRBV6-2 or TRBV6-3 to TRBJ2-2; D not resolved. Per the germline V gene, CDR1 is MNHEY and CDR2 is SVGEGT. V lost 4 bases, J lost 9 bases, and 12 bases lay in between. The CDR3 has 13 amino acids. CDR3 DNA: TGTGCCAGCAGTTTCACTCCTTTATGGGAGCTGTTTTTT. Translating gives CASSFTPLWELFF.

The chain links TRBV6-5 to TRBJ2-7; D might be TRBD1 (6 bases). Per the germline V gene, CDR1 is MNHEY and CDR2 is SVGAGI. This CDR3 has 15 residues. The ends were cut back, 4 bases at V and 0 bases at J, with 13 bases in the middle. The CDR3 bases are TGTGCCAGCAGTTCTGGACAGATCTCCTCCTACGAGCAGTACTTC. This encodes CASSSGQISSYEQYF.

This chain links TRBV15 with TRBJ2-7, with 10 bases that match TRBD1. Germline trimming cut 3 bases from V and 6 bases from J; bases unmatched to any gene: 8. The germline CDR1 and CDR2 sequences are LNHNV and YYDKDF (reference sequence). The CDR3 has 15 residues. For the CDR3, the DNA is TGTGCCACCAGCAGGAGGGACAGGGGTTCGGGCGAGCAGTACTTC. As protein: CATSRRDRGSGEQYF.

The chain employs TRBV3-1 (or the pseudogene TRBV3-2) and TRBJ1-5, with TRBD1 identical over 8 bases. J lost 5 bases, V lost 8 bases, and 8 bases had no gene match. Germline-derived CDR1 and CDR2 are LGHDT and YNNKEL (reference sequence). The CDR3 spans 14 residues. CDR3 coding DNA: TGTGCCAGCGGTACCGGGACAGGTGATCAGCCCCAGCATTTT. This codes for CASGTGTGDQPQHF.

V gene TRBV3-1 (or the pseudogene TRBV3-2) combines with J gene TRBJ1-1; D is perhaps TRBD1 (6 bases). Germline V CDR1 and CDR2: LGHDT, YNNKEL (reference sequence). The CDR3 spans 16 residues. V was pared by 6 bases and J by 2 bases, with 19 bases between. CDR3 sequence (DNA): TGTGCCAGCAGTCCCCCCGCGGCAGGGGAAAACACTGAAGCTTTCTTT. Amino acids: CASSPPAAGENTEAFF.

J is TRBJ2-2 and V is TRBV5-4; 8 nucleotides align to TRBD2. Germline CDR1 reads SGHNT; CDR2 reads YYREEE (reference sequence). The CDR3 spans 16 residues. Trimming removed 2 bases from V and 0 bases from J; junction bases left unmatched: 3. CDR3 protein: CASSLAGASNTGELFF. CDR3 nucleotide sequence: TGTGCCAGCAGCTTAGCGGGGGCCTCGAACACCGGGGAGCTGTTTTTT.

Here the CDR3 reads CSASQGLAYGYTF. The DNA for the CDR3 is TGCAGTGCTAGTCAGGGACTAGCGTATGGCTACACCTTC. This chain connects TRBV20-1 to TRBJ1-2; D is perhaps TRBD1 (5 bases). Germline-derived CDR1 and CDR2 are DFQATT and SNEGSKA (reference sequence). V lost 3 bases, J lost 5 bases, and 13 bases lay in between. The CDR3 length is 13 residues.

The chain employs TRBV6-7 and TRBJ2-7; D is uncertain. TRBV6-7 is an ORF, and what it does is uncertain. V was pared by 5 bases and J by 1 base, with 21 bases between. The CDR3 length is 17 residues. CDR3 amino acids: CASSPSSGRIESYEQYF. The DNA for the CDR3 is TGTGCCAGCAGTCCTTCCTCGGGCCGGATCGAGTCCTACGAGCAGTACTTC.

This chain joins TRBV28 and TRBJ1-5; D is perhaps TRBD1 (5 bases). Per the germline V gene, CDR1 is MDHEN and CDR2 is SYDVKM. CDR3 length equals 15 residues. V was pared by 6 bases and J by 1 base, with 13 bases between. The CDR3 loop reads CASRRYRDSNQPQHF. In nucleotides, the CDR3 is TGTGCCAGCAGACGGTACCGGGACAGCAATCAGCCCCAGCATTTT.

This sequence joins TRBV7-9 and TRBJ2-5; 9 bases map to TRBD2. This CDR3 contains 16 residues. CDR1 SEHNR and CDR2 FQNEAQ come from the germline V gene (reference sequence). The V gene end was trimmed by 1 base and the J gene end by 3 bases; junction bases not matched to a gene: 6. CDR3 protein: CASSLVGSGGEETQYF. As DNA, the CDR3 is TGTGCCAGCAGCTTAGTGGGTAGCGGGGGCGAAGAGACCCAGTACTTC.

The rearrangement joins TRBV5-1 to TRBJ2-1, with unresolved D. The germline CDR1 and CDR2 sequences are SGHRS and YFSETQ. Trimming took off 1 base at V and 4 bases at J, with 15 bases between the two ends. The length of the CDR3 is 16 residues. The CDR3 DNA reads TGCGCCAGCAGCTTGCAAACCTCGTTGGCTTACAATGAGCAGTTCTTC. Translating gives CASSLQTSLAYNEQFF.

V usage is TRBV14 and J usage is TRBJ2-7, with TRBD2 identical over 9 bases. V lost 1 base to trimming and J lost 1 base; unmatched junction nucleotides: 2. From germline, CDR1 is SGHDN and CDR2 FVKESK. This CDR3 region has 15 residues. The CDR3 DNA sequence: TGTGCCAGCAGCCAAGGACTAGCGGTGTCCTACGAGCAGTACTTC. Translating gives CASSQGLAVSYEQYF.

The chain recombines TRBV28 with TRBJ1-6; TRBD1 aligns across 10 bases. Germline-derived CDR1 and CDR2 are MDHEN and SYDVKM. This CDR3 has 16 residues. V shed 6 bases, J shed 9 bases, and the junction held 11 bases outside the gene matches. This CDR3 reads CASRPWVTGGTSPLHF. Here the CDR3 DNA reads TGTGCCAGCAGGCCCTGGGTGACAGGGGGCACTTCACCCCTCCACTTT. The full variable domain, its missing parts supplied by reference TRBV28 and TRBJ1-6, is DVKVTQSSRYLVKRTGEKVFLECVQDMDHENMFWYRQDPGLGLRLIYFSYDVKMKEKGDIPEGYSVSREKKERFSLILESASTNQTSMYLCASRPWVTGGTSPLHFGNGTRLTVT.

This chain uses TRBV18 with TRBJ2-2, with D possibly being TRBD1 (5 bases). This CDR3 is 16 amino acids long. Germline V lookup: CDR1 KGHSH, CDR2 LQKENI. The V end was cut by 3 bases, the J end by 1 base, with 12 bases between. The CDR3 region is CASSPDRSLNTGELFF. The CDR3 nucleotides read TGTGCCAGCTCACCCGACAGATCTTTGAACACCGGGGAGCTGTTTTTT.

The rearrangement joins TRBV4-2 to TRBJ2-5; 14 bases are shared with TRBD2. Per the germline V gene, CDR1 is LGHNA and CDR2 is YNFKEQ. The CDR3 length is 15 residues. Trimming cost V 3 bases and J 5 bases; bases outside gene matches: 2. In DNA, the CDR3 is TGTGCCAGCAGCCAGGGACTAGCGGGGGCGGAGACCCAGTACTTC. It is translated as CASSQGLAGAETQYF.

V gene TRBV7-8 combines with J gene TRBJ1-5, with TRBD1 as a possible D gene (5 bases). The CDR3 runs to 17 residues. Germline-derived CDR1 and CDR2 are SGHVS and FQNEAQ. V lost 1 base to trimming and J lost 0 bases, with 13 bases between them. This CDR3 is CASSLGRGLYSNQPQHF. CDR3 DNA: TGTGCCAGCAGCTTAGGAAGGGGCCTATATAGCAATCAGCCCCAGCATTTT.